Below, 23 T cell receptor beta chains from the same sample are listed, as sequenced in a study of radiotherapy plus CTLA-4 blockade in lung cancer (dated by TCRdb to between 2018 and 2020). Library prep was done by the immunoSEQ multiplex PCR assay. The clones in this table, taken by TCRdb from immuneACCESS, are in-frame only. Not every clone is retained; where verified, under half of the shortfall comes from an unresolved V gene, and the cause of the rest is unknown. Across this sample there are about 120,000 clones, with approximately 77% seen only once. The ten largest make up 3% to 4% of the sample. Sequencing was performed on peripheral blood, taken from a patient treated with radiotherapy plus ipilimumab. The receptors were gathered from a human donor with non-small cell lung cancer that progressed on radiotherapy plus ipilimumab. Some clones in this sample may be carry-over from other donors' samples.

This chain uses TRBV7-9 with TRBJ1-4, with 9 bases matching TRBD1. V gave up 4 bases and J gave up 4 bases; unmatched junction bases: 7. The germline V gene encodes CDR1 SEHNR and CDR2 FQNEAQ (reference sequence). This CDR3 is built from 16 residues. The CDR3: CASSSGQGLVNEKLFF. Here the CDR3 DNA reads TGTGCCAGCAGCTCCGGACAGGGGCTAGTTAATGAAAAACTGTTTTTT.

The sample holds one count of this clone. This chain links TRBV7-3 with TRBJ2-2, with TRBD1 matching 9 bases. The CDR3 contains 15 residues. CDR1 and CDR2 from the germline V gene are SGHTA and FQGTGA. V shed 5 bases, J shed 7 bases, and the junction held 8 bases outside the gene matches. In DNA form, the CDR3 reads TGTGCCAGCAGCCCACAGGGGGCGCATGGCGGGGAGCTGTTTTTT. Protein product: CASSPQGAHGGELFF.

This rearrangement joins TRBV28 to TRBJ1-2; D unresolved. In germline, CDR1 is MDHEN, CDR2 SYDVKM. This CDR3 comprises 12 residues. Trimming shortened V by 3 bases and J by 1 base, and 3 bases separated the two germline ends. The CDR3 region is CASSFDNYGYTF. In DNA, the CDR3 is TGTGCCAGCAGTTTCGATAACTATGGCTACACCTTC.

The rearrangement uses TRBV7-9 and TRBJ1-4, with D possibly matching TRBD1 (5 bases). Germline V gene lookup returns CDR1 SEHNR and CDR2 FQNEAQ (reference sequence). The CDR3 spans 15 residues. V lost 5 bases to trimming and J lost 5 bases, with 15 bases between them. The CDR3 protein is CASSPLGQENEKLFF. As DNA, the CDR3 is TGTGCCAGCAGCCCCTTGGGGCAGGAGAATGAAAAACTGTTTTTT.

This chain uses TRBV5-4 with TRBJ1-2; 8 nucleotides line up with TRBD1. Trimming at V came to 4 bases and at J to 4 bases, leaving 3 bases not matched to a gene. The CDR3 is made up of 13 amino acids. Germline V CDR1 and CDR2: SGHNT, YYREEE (reference sequence). The CDR3 DNA sequence: TGTGCCAGCAGCCCCGGGACAGGCTATGGCTACACCTTC. The encoded protein is CASSPGTGYGYTF.

This chain joins TRBV5-4 and TRBJ2-1, with 14 nucleotides matching TRBD2. Trimming at V came to 8 bases and at J to 3 bases, leaving 13 bases not matched to a gene. CDR1 SGHNT and CDR2 YYREEE come from the germline V gene (reference sequence). This CDR3 is 18 amino acids long. The DNA of the CDR3 is TGTGCCAGGCCGCCTTCCGGACTAGCGGGGGGCCACTACAATGAGCAGTTCTTC. Its protein is CARPPSGLAGGHYNEQFF.

The V call is TRBV30, the J call TRBJ2-3; 11 nucleotides align to TRBD2. J was trimmed by 10 bases and V by 0 bases; bases with no gene match: 0. Germline V gene data show CDR1 as GTSNPN and CDR2 as SVGIG (reference sequence). This CDR3 comprises 12 residues. The CDR3 is CAWSVLAGAQYF. CDR3 DNA: TGTGCCTGGAGTGTACTAGCGGGGGCGCAGTATTTT.

The V and J genes are TRBV30 and TRBJ1-1; no clear D. The CDR3 has 13 residues. The germline V gene has CDR1 GTSNPN and CDR2 SVGIG (reference sequence). Trimming removed 2 bases at V and 5 bases at J, with 12 bases between. This CDR3 reads CAWSLGVRTEAFF. CDR3 coding DNA: TGTGCCTGGAGTCTGGGTGTGAGGACTGAAGCTTTCTTT.

The chain recombines TRBV19 with TRBJ1-6, with 9 positions matching TRBD1. Germline trimming cut 5 bases from V and 4 bases from J; bases unmatched to any gene: 6. The CDR3 contains 16 residues. Germline CDR1 and CDR2: LNHDA and SQIVND (reference sequence). The CDR3 region is CASSYQGQGYNSPLHF. The DNA of the CDR3 is TGTGCCAGTAGTTATCAAGGACAGGGGTATAATTCACCCCTCCACTTT.

The chain couples TRBV19 to TRBJ1-2, with TRBD1 identical over 7 bases. The CDR3 consists of 13 residues. From germline, CDR1 is LNHDA and CDR2 SQIVND (reference sequence). Trimming at V came to 6 bases and at J to 4 bases, leaving 5 bases not matched to a gene. DNA for the CDR3: TGTGCCAGTAGAAGGGGGCGCATCTATGGCTACACCTTC. It is translated as CASRRGRIYGYTF. The full variable domain, completed using reference TRBV19 and TRBJ1-2, is DGGITQSPKYLFRKEGQNVTLSCEQNLNHDAMYWYRQDPGQGLRLIYYSQIVNDFQKGDIAEGYSVSREKKESFPLTVTSAQKNPTAFYLCASRRGRIYGYTFGSGTRLTVV.

The V call is TRBV30, the J call TRBJ1-1; D is undetermined. V dropped 2 bases and J dropped 5 bases, with 9 bases sitting between them. This CDR3 spans 12 amino acids. Germline assignment: CDR1 GTSNPN and CDR2 SVGIG (reference sequence). The CDR3 coding sequence is TGTGCCTGGAGTTACGGTTGGACTGAAGCTTTCTTT. Its protein is CAWSYGWTEAFF.

The J gene is TRBJ1-1, the V gene TRBV18; D might be TRBD1 (6 bases). The CDR3 spans 14 residues. Germline values: CDR1 KGHSH, CDR2 LQKENI. V was clipped by 2 bases and J by 5 bases, with 12 bases between them. CDR3 in amino acids: CASSPGRGWTEAFF. For the CDR3, the DNA is TGTGCCAGCTCACCAGGCAGGGGCTGGACTGAAGCTTTCTTT.

The chain recombines TRBV7-9 with TRBJ2-7; TRBD1 is a possible D gene (6 bases). V lost 1 base and J 4 bases, leaving 8 bases between the germline ends. The CDR3 has 13 amino acids. The germline V gene encodes CDR1 SEHNR and CDR2 FQNEAQ (reference sequence). CDR3 DNA: TGTGCCAGCAGCTTAGATAGGGGGTACGAGCAGTACTTC. Amino acid sequence: CASSLDRGYEQYF.

V usage is TRBV27 and J usage is TRBJ1-3; perhaps TRBD1 as D (5 bases). The CDR3 runs 14 residues. Germline-derived CDR1 and CDR2 are MNHEY and SMNVEV (reference sequence). Trimming removed 6 bases from V and 0 bases from J, with 9 bases in between. The CDR3 is CASRPGFSGNTIYF. Written as DNA, the CDR3 is TGTGCCAGCAGACCAGGGTTCTCTGGAAACACCATATATTTT.

V gene TRBV30 combines with J gene TRBJ2-1, with D possibly called TRBD1 or TRBD2 (5 bases each). V lost 0 bases to trimming and J lost 9 bases, with 15 bases between them. CDR3 length equals 14 residues. Germline CDR1 GTSNPN, CDR2 SVGIG (reference sequence). The CDR3 region is CAWSVQSKGSEQFF. In DNA, the CDR3 is TGTGCCTGGAGTGTACAATCAAAGGGGAGTGAGCAGTTCTTC.

This chain links TRBV7-6 with TRBJ2-7; 11 positions match TRBD1. This CDR3 is built from 14 residues. The J segment lost 4 bases and the V segment lost 5 bases, leaving 4 bases of the junction unmatched. Germline assignment: CDR1 SGHVS and CDR2 FNYEAQ. The CDR3 bases are TGTGCCAGCAGCCAGGGGACAGGGGGTTACGAGCAGTACTTC. This encodes CASSQGTGGYEQYF.

V is TRBV19 and J is TRBJ1-3; D might be TRBD1 (6 bases). The CDR3 spans 14 residues. CDR1 and CDR2 from the germline V gene are LNHDA and SQIVND (reference sequence). Deletions cut 7 bases from V and 1 base from J, with 11 bases between. The CDR3 loop is CASNVGQSGNTIYF. CDR3 DNA sequence: TGTGCCAGTAACGTTGGACAGTCTGGAAACACCATATATTTT.

This chain links TRBV15 with TRBJ2-5; D is unresolved. V was pared by 4 bases and J by 5 bases, with 23 bases between. Per germline, CDR1 LNHNV and CDR2 YYDKDF (reference sequence). The CDR3 consists of 17 residues. The CDR3 loop is CATSMGLRSMVDETQYF. DNA of the CDR3: TGTGCCACCAGCATGGGCCTCAGAAGCATGGTTGACGAGACCCAGTACTTC.

This rearrangement joins TRBV4-3 to TRBJ2-7; 7 positions match TRBD1. Germline CDR1 and CDR2: LGHNA and YSLEER. Germline trimming cut 3 bases from V and 2 bases from J; bases unmatched to any gene: 10. This CDR3 has 16 amino acids. The CDR3 spells CASSHYHRQGAYEQYF. As DNA, the CDR3 is TGCGCCAGCAGCCACTATCACCGACAGGGTGCCTACGAGCAGTACTTC.

This chain links TRBV29-1 with TRBJ2-7; TRBD2 might be the D (6 bases). This CDR3 has 10 amino acids. Germline V gene data show CDR1 as SQVTM and CDR2 as ANQGSEA. V lost 7 bases, J lost 3 bases, and 7 bases lay in between. This CDR3 is CSAGDYEQYF. The CDR3 DNA reads as TGCAGCGCGGGAGACTACGAGCAGTACTTC.

This clone was observed a single time. The CDR3: CASSAREGNEKLFF. The CDR3 nucleotides are TGTGCCAGCAGTGCCAGGGAGGGAAATGAAAAACTGTTTTTT. The rearrangement links TRBV2 to TRBJ1-4, with TRBD1 as a possible D gene (5 bases). Germline CDR1 is SNHLY and CDR2 is FYNNEI. The CDR3 contains 14 residues. Trimming stripped 4 bases from V and 5 bases from J, with 11 bases between.

The chain joins TRBV10-3 to TRBJ1-2; no clear D. The CDR3 runs to 14 residues. CDR1 is ENHRY, CDR2 SYGVKD, per germline. V gave up 4 bases and J gave up 6 bases, with 15 bases separating them. In DNA, the CDR3 is TGTGCCATCAGTGGTGGGAAATGGAACGATGGCTACACCTTC. Residues: CAISGGKWNDGYTF.

This clone has a single count. This CDR3 reads CASSLSGQPGTLHF. In DNA, the CDR3 is TGCGCCAGCAGCTTGTCGGGACAGCCAGGTACCCTCCACTTT. The J gene is TRBJ1-6, the V gene TRBV5-1, with 7 bases fitting TRBD1. With 1 base clipped from V and 14 bases from J, the junction kept 9 bases outside the gene matches. This CDR3 has 14 residues. Germline V gives CDR1 SGHRS, CDR2 YFSETQ. Filled out from reference TRBV5-1 and TRBJ1-6, the complete variable domain reads KAGVTQTPRYLIKTRGQQVTLSCSPISGHRSVSWYQQTPGQGLQFLFEYFSETQRNKGNFPGRFSGRQFSNSRSEMNVSTLELGDSALYLCASSLSGQPGTLHFGNGTRLTVT.